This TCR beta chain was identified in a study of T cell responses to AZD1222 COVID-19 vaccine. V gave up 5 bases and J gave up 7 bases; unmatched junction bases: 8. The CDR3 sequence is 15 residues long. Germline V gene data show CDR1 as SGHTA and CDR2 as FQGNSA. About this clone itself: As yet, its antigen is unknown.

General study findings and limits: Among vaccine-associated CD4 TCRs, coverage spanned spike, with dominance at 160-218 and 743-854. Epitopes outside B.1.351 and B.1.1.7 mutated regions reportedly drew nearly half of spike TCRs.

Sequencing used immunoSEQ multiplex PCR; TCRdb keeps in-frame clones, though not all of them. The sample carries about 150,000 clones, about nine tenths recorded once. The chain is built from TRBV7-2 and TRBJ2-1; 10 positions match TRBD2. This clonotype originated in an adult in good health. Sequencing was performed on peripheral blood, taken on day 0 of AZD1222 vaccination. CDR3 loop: CASSPTSGSINEQFF. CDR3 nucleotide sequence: TGTGCCAGCAGCCCGACTAGCGGGTCTATAAATGAGCAGTTCTTC.